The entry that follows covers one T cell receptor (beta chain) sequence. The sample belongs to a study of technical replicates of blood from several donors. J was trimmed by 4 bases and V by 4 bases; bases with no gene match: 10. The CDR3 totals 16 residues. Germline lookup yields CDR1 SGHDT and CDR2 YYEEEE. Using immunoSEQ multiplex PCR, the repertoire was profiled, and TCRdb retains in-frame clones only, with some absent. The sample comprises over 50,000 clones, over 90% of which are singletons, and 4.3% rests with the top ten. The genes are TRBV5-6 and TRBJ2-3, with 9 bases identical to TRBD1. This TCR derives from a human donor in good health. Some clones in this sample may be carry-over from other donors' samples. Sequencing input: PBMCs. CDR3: CASSPIGQGSSDTQYF. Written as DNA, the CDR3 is TGTGCCAGCAGCCCTATAGGACAGGGGAGCTCAGATACGCAGTATTTT. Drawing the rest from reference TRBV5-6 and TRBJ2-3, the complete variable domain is DAGVTQSPTHLIKTRGQQVTLRCSPKSGHDTVSWYQQALGQGPQFIFQYYEEEERQRGNFPDRFSGHQFPNYSSELNVNALLLGDSALYLCASSPIGQGSSDTQYFGPGTRLTVL.